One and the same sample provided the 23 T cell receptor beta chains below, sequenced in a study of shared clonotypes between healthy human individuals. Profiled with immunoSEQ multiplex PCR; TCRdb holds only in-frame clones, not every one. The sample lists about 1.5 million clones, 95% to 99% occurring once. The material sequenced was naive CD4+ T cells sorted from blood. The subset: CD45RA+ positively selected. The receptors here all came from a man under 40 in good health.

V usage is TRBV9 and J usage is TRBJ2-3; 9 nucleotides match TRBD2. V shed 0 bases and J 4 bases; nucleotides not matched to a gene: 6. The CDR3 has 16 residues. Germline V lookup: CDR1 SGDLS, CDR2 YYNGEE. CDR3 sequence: CASSVGPGLASDTQYF. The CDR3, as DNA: TGTGCCAGCAGCGTAGGTCCGGGACTAGCATCAGATACGCAGTATTTT.

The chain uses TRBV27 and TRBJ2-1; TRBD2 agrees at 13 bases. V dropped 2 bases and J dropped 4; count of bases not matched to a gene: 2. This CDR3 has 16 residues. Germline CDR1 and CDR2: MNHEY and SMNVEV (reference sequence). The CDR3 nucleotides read TGTGCCAGCAGTTTAAAGGGACTAGCGGGGTACAATGAGCAGTTCTTC. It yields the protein CASSLKGLAGYNEQFF.

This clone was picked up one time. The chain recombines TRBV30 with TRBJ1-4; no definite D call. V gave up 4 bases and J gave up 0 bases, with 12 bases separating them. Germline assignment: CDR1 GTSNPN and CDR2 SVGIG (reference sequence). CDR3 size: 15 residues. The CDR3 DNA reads TGTGCCTGGATGGTGGGGTCTGCAACTAATGAAAAACTGTTTTTT. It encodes CAWMVGSATNEKLFF.

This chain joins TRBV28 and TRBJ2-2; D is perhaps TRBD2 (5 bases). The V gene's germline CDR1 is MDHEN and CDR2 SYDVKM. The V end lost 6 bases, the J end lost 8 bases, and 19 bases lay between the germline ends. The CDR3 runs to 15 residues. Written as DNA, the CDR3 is TGTGCCAGCAGCCCCGGGGTAGTTGCCGGTGGGGAGCTGTTTTTT. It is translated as CASSPGVVAGGELFF. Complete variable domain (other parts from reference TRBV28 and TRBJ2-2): DVKVTQSSRYLVKRTGEKVFLECVQDMDHENMFWYRQDPGLGLRLIYFSYDVKMKEKGDIPEGYSVSREKKERFSLILESASTNQTSMYLCASSPGVVAGGELFFGEGSRLTVL.

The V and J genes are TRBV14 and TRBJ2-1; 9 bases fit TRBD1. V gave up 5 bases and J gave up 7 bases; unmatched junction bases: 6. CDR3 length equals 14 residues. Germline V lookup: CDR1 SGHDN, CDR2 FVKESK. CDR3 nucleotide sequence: TGTGCCAGCAGCTCTTGGGACAGGGAAAATGAGCAGTTCTTC. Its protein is CASSSWDRENEQFF.

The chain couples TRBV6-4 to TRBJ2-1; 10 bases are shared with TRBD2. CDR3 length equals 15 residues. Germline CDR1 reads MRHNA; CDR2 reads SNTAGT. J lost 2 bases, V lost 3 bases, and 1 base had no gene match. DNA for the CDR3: TGTGCCAGCAGTGAGCTAGCGGGAGCCTACAATGAGCAGTTCTTC. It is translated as CASSELAGAYNEQFF.

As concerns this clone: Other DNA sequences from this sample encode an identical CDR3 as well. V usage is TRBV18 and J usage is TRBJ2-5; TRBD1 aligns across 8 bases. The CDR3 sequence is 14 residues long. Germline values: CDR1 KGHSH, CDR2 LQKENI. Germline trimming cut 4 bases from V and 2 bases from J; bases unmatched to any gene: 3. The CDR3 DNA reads TGTGCCAGCTCACGGGACAGGCTTCAAGAGACCCAGTACTTC. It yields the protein CASSRDRLQETQYF.

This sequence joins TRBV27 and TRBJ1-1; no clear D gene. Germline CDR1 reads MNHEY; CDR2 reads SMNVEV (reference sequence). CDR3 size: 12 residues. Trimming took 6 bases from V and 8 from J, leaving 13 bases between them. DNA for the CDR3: TGTGCCAGCAGGATGTGGTCCGGCGAAGCTTTCTTT. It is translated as CASRMWSGEAFF.

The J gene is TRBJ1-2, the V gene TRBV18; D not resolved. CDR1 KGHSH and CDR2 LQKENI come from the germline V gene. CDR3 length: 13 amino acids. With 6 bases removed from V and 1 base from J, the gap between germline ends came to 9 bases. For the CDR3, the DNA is TGTGCCAGCTCCCCGGATCTTAACTATGGCTACACCTTC. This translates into CASSPDLNYGYTF.

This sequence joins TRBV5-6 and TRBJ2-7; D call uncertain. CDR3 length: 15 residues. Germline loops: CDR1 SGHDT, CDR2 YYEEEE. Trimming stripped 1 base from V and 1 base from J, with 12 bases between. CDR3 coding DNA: TGTGCCAGCAGCTTGATGGAGATCGGATCCTACGAGCAGTACTTC. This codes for CASSLMEIGSYEQYF.

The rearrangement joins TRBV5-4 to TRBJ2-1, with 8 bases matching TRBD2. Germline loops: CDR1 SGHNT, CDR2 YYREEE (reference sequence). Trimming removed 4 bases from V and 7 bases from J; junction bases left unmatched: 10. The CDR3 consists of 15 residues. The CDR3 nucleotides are TGTGCCAGCAGCCCCTCCGCGGGAGGTTTAAATGAGCAGTTCTTC. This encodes CASSPSAGGLNEQFF.

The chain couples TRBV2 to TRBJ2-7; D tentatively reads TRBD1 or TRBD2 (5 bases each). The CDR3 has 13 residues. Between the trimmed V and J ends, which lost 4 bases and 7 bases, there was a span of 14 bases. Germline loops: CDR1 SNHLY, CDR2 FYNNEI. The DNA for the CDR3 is TGTGCCAGCAGTGGGGGGTTGGGCGTGGAGCAGTACTTC. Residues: CASSGGLGVEQYF. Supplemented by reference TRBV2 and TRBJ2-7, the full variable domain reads EPEVTQTPSHQVTQMGQEVILRCVPISNHLYFYWYRQILGQKVEFLVSFYNNEISEKSEIFDDQFSVERPDGSNFTLKIRSTKLEDSAMYFCASSGGLGVEQYFGPGTRLTVT.

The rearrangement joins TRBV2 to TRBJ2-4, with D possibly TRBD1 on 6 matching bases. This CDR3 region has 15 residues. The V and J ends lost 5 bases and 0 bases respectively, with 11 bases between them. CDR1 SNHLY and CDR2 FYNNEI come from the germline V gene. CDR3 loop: CASSWTAIAKNIQYF. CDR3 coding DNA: TGTGCCAGCAGTTGGACAGCTATAGCCAAAAACATTCAGTACTTC.

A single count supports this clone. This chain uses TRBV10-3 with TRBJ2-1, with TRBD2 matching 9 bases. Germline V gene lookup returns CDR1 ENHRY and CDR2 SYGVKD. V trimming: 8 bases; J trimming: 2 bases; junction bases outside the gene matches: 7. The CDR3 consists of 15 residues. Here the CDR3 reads CAIGPPSGTYNEQFF. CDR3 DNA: TGTGCCATCGGTCCTCCTAGCGGGACCTACAATGAGCAGTTCTTC.

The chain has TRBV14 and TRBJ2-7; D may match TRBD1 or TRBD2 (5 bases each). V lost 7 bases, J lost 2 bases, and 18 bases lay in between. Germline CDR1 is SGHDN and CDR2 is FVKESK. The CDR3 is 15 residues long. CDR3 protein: CASKTRDPRTYEQYF. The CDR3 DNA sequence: TGTGCCAGCAAGACCCGGGACCCACGGACCTACGAGCAGTACTTC.

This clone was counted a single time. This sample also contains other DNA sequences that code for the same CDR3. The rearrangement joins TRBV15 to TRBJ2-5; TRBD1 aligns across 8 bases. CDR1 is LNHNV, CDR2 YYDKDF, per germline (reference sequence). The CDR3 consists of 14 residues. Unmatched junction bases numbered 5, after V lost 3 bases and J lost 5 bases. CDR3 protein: CATSRAGTGETQYF. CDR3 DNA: TGTGCCACCAGCAGGGCCGGGACAGGTGAGACCCAGTACTTC.

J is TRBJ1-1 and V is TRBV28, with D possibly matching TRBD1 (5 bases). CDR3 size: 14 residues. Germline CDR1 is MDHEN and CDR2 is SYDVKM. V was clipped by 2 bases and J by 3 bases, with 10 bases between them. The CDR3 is CASSLVWGDTEAFF. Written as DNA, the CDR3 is TGTGCCAGCAGTTTAGTTTGGGGGGACACTGAAGCTTTCTTT.

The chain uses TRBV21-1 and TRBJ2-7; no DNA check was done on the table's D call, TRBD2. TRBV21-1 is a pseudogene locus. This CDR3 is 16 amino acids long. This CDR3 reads CASSKGRGLGNHEQYF. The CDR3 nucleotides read TGTGCCAGCAGCAAAGGTCGGGGGTTAGGTAATCACGAGCAGTACTTC.

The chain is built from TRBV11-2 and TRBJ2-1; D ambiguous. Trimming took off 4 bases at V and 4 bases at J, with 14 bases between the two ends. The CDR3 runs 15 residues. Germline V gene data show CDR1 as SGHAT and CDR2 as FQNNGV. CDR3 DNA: TGTGCCAGCAGCTACCAAATAGGTCCTTACAATGAGCAGTTCTTC. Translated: CASSYQIGPYNEQFF.

CDR3 protein: CASSDFKGEGYTF. The DNA of the CDR3 is TGTGCCAGCAGTGACTTCAAGGGGGAGGGCTACACCTTC. The V and J genes are TRBV25-1 and TRBJ1-2; a possible D gene is TRBD1 (6 bases). The CDR3 length is 13 residues. The V gene lost 3 bases and the J gene lost 8 bases, with 13 bases spanning the gap. Germline CDR1 and CDR2: MGHDK and SYGVNS.

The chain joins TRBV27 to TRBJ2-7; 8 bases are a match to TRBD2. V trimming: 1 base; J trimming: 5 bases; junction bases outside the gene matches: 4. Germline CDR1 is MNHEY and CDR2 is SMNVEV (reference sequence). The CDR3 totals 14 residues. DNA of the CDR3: TGTGCCAGCAGTTTATACGGGAGGGCCAACGAGCAGTACTTC. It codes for CASSLYGRANEQYF.

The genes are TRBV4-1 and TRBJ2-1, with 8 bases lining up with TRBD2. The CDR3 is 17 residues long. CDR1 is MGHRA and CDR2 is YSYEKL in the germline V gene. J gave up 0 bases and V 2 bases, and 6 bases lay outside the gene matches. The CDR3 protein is CASSQLERGSSYNEQFF. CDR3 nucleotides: TGCGCCAGCAGCCAATTAGAGCGGGGGAGCTCCTACAATGAGCAGTTCTTC.

The CDR3: CASSETSGRNRQFF. The CDR3 nucleotides are TGCGCCAGCAGTGAGACTAGCGGGAGGAATAGGCAGTTCTTC. The rearrangement joins TRBV10-2 to TRBJ2-1, with 12 bases fitting TRBD2. Germline trimming cut 2 bases from V and 12 bases from J; bases unmatched to any gene: 5. CDR3 size: 14 residues. Looked up from germline, CDR1 is WSHSY and CDR2 is SAAADI.